These 8 T cell receptor beta chains originate from one sample sequenced in a study of glioma-infiltrating T cells. Amplification of TCR alpha and beta CDR3 regions from RNA used iRepertoire nested multiplex PCR. TCRdb re-called the multiplex PCR reads with MiXCR, one entry per CDR3 protein. The table shows 160,000 or so distinct CDR3 sequences, with over 40% occurring only once. Sample: glioma tissue, nonneoplastic brain tissue, or PBMCs (not recorded which). These receptors were obtained from a human donor with low-grade glioma or glioblastoma, undergoing nonglioma brain surgery, or in good health (not recorded which).

This clonotype was detected a few times. The V call is TRBV3-1, the J call TRBJ2-1; D uncertain. The CDR3 contains 16 residues. Germline values: CDR1 LGHDT, CDR2 YNNKEL (reference sequence). V dropped 1 base and J dropped 1 base, with 11 bases sitting between them. The CDR3, as DNA: TGTGCCAGCAGCCAAGGTCTGGATGGGTCCTACAATGAGCAGTTCTTC. It encodes CASSQGLDGSYNEQFF.

On this clonotype: A much more abundant neighbour one base away suggests this may be a read error. The gene calls are TRBV6-5 and TRBJ2-3; 9 bases are shared with TRBD2. This CDR3 is built from 16 residues. Germline V gives CDR1 MNHEY, CDR2 SVGAGI. V dropped 0 bases and J dropped 2; count of bases not matched to a gene: 3. CDR3 sequence (DNA): TGTGCCAGCAGTTACTCGACTAGCGGAAACACAGATACGCAGTATTTT. Encoded protein: CASSYSTSGNTDTQYF.

To note about this clonotype: A read error is likely, as this CDR3 ends without the conserved phenylalanine or tryptophan. The J gene is TRBJ2-1, the V gene TRBV6-5, with D tentatively TRBD2 (6 bases). The length of the CDR3 is 13 residues. The germline V gene encodes CDR1 MNHEY and CDR2 SVGAGI. CDR3 DNA sequence: TGTGACAGCAGTGAAGTTCCGCGGGGTGAGCAGTTCTTA. Translation: CDSSEVPRGEQFL.

This clonotype has at least ten counts. The chain couples TRBV7-9 to TRBJ2-1; 11 bases agree with TRBD2. Looked up from germline, CDR1 is SEHNR and CDR2 is FQNEAQ (reference sequence). J lost 3 bases, V lost 3 bases, and 1 base had no gene match. This CDR3 has 15 residues. Here the CDR3 DNA reads TGTGCCAGCAGCTTGGGACTAGCGGTCTACAATGAGCAGTTCTTC. Amino acid sequence: CASSLGLAVYNEQFF. The whole variable domain, filled in from reference TRBV7-9 and TRBJ2-1, reads DTGVSQNPRHKITKRGQNVTFRCDPISEHNRLYWYRQTLGQGPEFLTYFQNEAQLEKSRLLSDRFSAERPKGSFSTLEIQRTEQGDSAMYLCASSLGLAVYNEQFFGPGTRLTVL.

This clonotype was seen only a few times. The conserved final phenylalanine or tryptophan is absent from the CDR3, which likely points to a read error. The limits of the CDR3 on the DNA are not certain, so only TCRdb's listed CDR3 is given. The CDR3 region is CATSENGDRI. The V gene is TRBV24-1, the J gene TRBJ2-5. Per germline, CDR1 KGHDR and CDR2 SFDVKD. The CDR3 extends over 10 residues, inclusive of both ends.

The V call is TRBV7-9, the J call TRBJ2-1; 9 bases match TRBD2. The CDR3 is made up of 15 amino acids. The trim removed 4 bases at V and 6 bases at J, leaving 7 bases unmatched. Germline values: CDR1 SEHNR, CDR2 FQNEAQ (reference sequence). The CDR3 region is CASSSGGRASNEQFF. DNA of the CDR3: TGTGCCAGCAGCTCGGGCGGGAGGGCCTCCAATGAGCAGTTCTTC.

This clonotype has just one count. This could be a read error, since a much larger clone is one nucleotide away. J is TRBJ2-5 and V is TRBV7-2, with D possibly being TRBD1 or TRBD2 (6 bases each). CDR1 is SGHTA and CDR2 is FQGNSA in the germline V gene. CDR3 length: 15 residues. The germline V and J ends were trimmed by 5 bases and 9 bases, with 22 bases remaining between them. CDR3 nucleotide sequence: TGTGCCAGCAGCCAGGAGGGGGTGGTCGGGTTGCCCCAGTACTTC. Protein product: CASSQEGVVGLPQYF. Full variable domain (outside the CDR3, taken from reference TRBV7-2 and TRBJ2-5): GAGVSQSPSNKVTEKGKDVELRCDPISGHTALYWYRQSLGQGLEFLIYFQGNSAPDKSGLPSDRFSAERTGGSVSTLTIQRTQQEDSAVYLCASSQEGVVGLPQYFGPGTRLLVL.

Of note for this clonotype: This may stem from a read error, because a much larger clone lies one nucleotide away. V is TRBV6-2 or TRBV6-3 and J is TRBJ2-5; a weak D match, TRBD1 (6 bases). CDR1 is MNHEY, CDR2 SVGEGT, per germline. CDR3 length equals 16 residues. Trimming took 0 bases from V and 4 from J, leaving 15 bases between them. The CDR3 loop is CASSYSTLGQVETQYF. CDR3 nucleotide sequence: TGTGCCAGCAGTTACTCCACATTGGGACAAGTAGAGACCCAGTACTTC.